A selection of T cell receptor beta chains follows, all from one sample in a study of radiotherapy plus CTLA-4 blockade in lung cancer. Repertoires were generated with immunoSEQ multiplex PCR, while TCRdb's copy carries only in-frame clones and drops some. The table shows roughly 80,000 clones, with roughly 79% occurring only once. The sequencing here drew on peripheral blood, taken from a patient treated with radiotherapy plus ipilimumab. Receptors were obtained from a human donor with non-small cell lung cancer who had a partial response to radiotherapy plus ipilimumab. Some clones in this sample may be carry-over from other donors' samples. CDR3s include the opening cysteine and the closing phenylalanine or tryptophan. D genes are given only for firm matches. The size entry is marked missing in some rows and otherwise reads once, few, many or a size class.

D gene: TRBD2; CDR3 length: 15; J gene: TRBJ2-1; clone size: .; V gene: TRBV9; CDR3 DNA: TGTGCCAGCAGCGTACTAGCGGGAGTGGGCAATGAGCAGTTCTTC; CDR3 protein: CASSVLAGVGNEQFF
D gene: .; CDR3 length: 13; J gene: TRBJ2-3; clone size: .; V gene: TRBV6-5; CDR3 DNA: TGTGCCAGCAGTTACATACAGGGAGATACGCAGTATTTT; CDR3 protein: CASSYIQGDTQYF
D gene: .; CDR3 length: 14; J gene: TRBJ1-5; clone size: .; V gene: TRBV29-1; CDR3 DNA: TGCAGCGTTTCCGGGGGTTCACGCTATCAGCCCCAGCATTTT; CDR3 protein: CSVSGGSRYQPQHF
D gene: .; CDR3 length: 14; J gene: TRBJ1-2; clone size: few; V gene: TRBV10-3; CDR3 DNA: TGTGCCATCAGTTTCGCGGCACAGGACTATGGCTACACCTTC; CDR3 protein: CAISFAAQDYGYTF
D gene: TRBD2; CDR3 length: 15; J gene: TRBJ2-1; clone size: .; V gene: TRBV2; CDR3 DNA: TGTGCCAGCAGGGTGGGGATGGCTAGCGGGGGGGATCTGATCTTC; CDR3 protein: CASRVGMASGGDLIF
D gene: TRBD2; CDR3 length: 20; J gene: TRBJ2-1; clone size: .; V gene: TRBV7-3; CDR3 DNA: TGTGCCAGCAGCTTAAGGGGGTCGGGGACTAGCGGGAACTTATACAATGAGCAGTTCTTC; CDR3 protein: CASSLRGSGTSGNLYNEQFF
D gene: .; CDR3 length: 20; J gene: TRBJ1-2; clone size: .; V gene: TRBV7-8; CDR3 DNA: TGTGCCAGCAGCTTAGATTTGGGGCCCGACAGCCTCAGGTTGTCTTATGGCTACACCTTC; CDR3 protein: CASSLDLGPDSLRLSYGYTF
D gene: .; CDR3 length: 14; J gene: TRBJ1-5; clone size: few; V gene: TRBV6-6; CDR3 DNA: TGTGCCAGCAGTTACTCGACTAGGGGACAGCCCCAGCATTTT; CDR3 protein: CASSYSTRGQPQHF
D gene: TRBD2; CDR3 length: 14; J gene: TRBJ2-7; clone size: few; V gene: TRBV7-3; CDR3 DNA: TGTGCCAGCAGCTTAGAAGCAGGGAGGGGCGAGCAGTACTTC; CDR3 protein: CASSLEAGRGEQYF
D gene: TRBD1; CDR3 length: 17; J gene: TRBJ1-3; clone size: few; V gene: TRBV15; CDR3 DNA: TGTGCCACCAGCAGAGGTGTTGACAGGGGCGGTGGAAACACCATATATTTT; CDR3 protein: CATSRGVDRGGGNTIYF
D gene: TRBD1; CDR3 length: 14; J gene: TRBJ1-5; clone size: .; V gene: TRBV6-6; CDR3 DNA: TGTGCCAGCGTTCAGGGGGGAAGCAATCAGCCCCAGCATTTT; CDR3 protein: CASVQGGSNQPQHF
D gene: TRBD1; CDR3 length: 15; J gene: TRBJ1-5; clone size: .; V gene: TRBV6-5; CDR3 DNA: TGTGCCAGCAGCTGGGACAGGGGTAGCAATCAGCCCCAGCATTTT; CDR3 protein: CASSWDRGSNQPQHF
D gene: TRBD2; CDR3 length: 15; J gene: TRBJ2-7; clone size: .; V gene: TRBV7-2; CDR3 DNA: TGTGCCAGCAGCAAAGTTGTCAGCGGGGGCACCGAGCAGTACTTC; CDR3 protein: CASSKVVSGGTEQYF